This entry features one TCR beta chain sequence. The antigen remains undetermined. Germline V lookup: CDR1 LGHDT, CDR2 YNNKEL (reference sequence). V shed 5 bases, J shed 2 bases, and the junction held 9 bases outside the gene matches. The CDR3 has 17 amino acids. Antigen-specific CD4+ T cells were expanded with viral peptide pools in the ViraFEST assay before sequencing. CD4+ T cells were isolated after around ten days of culture. Among the vaccine recipients, none had a prior SARS-CoV-2 infection, and nucleocapsid antibodies were negative. They grew approximately 2.1 million PBMC in each well, adding 8.5 to 10 IU/ml IL-2 and around 10 ug/ml peptides. The data were taken from a study of vaccination effects on CD4 cells after COVID-19. Study-level findings and limits: Convalescent patients in the study were few, and early post-infection timepoints were absent.

Assay: immunoSEQ multiplex PCR; the TCRdb copy retains only in-frame clones and omits some. Of around 63,000 clones in the sample, roughly 76% are singletons; the top ten hold 3% to 4%. The sequence was obtained from a human donor who received a COVID-19 vaccine. The material was CD4+ T cells from PBMCs cultured with HCoV-OC43 spike peptides, obtained before COVID-19 vaccination. Subset specified: HCoV-OC43 spike overlapping peptide pool stimulation. The V gene is TRBV3-1 (or the pseudogene TRBV3-2), the J gene TRBJ2-3; 11 bases are shared with TRBD2. The CDR3 sequence: CASSVRLAGRPTDTQYF. CDR3 coding DNA: TGTGCCAGCAGCGTAAGACTAGCGGGGCGTCCCACAGATACGCAGTATTTT.